Below, 31 T cell receptor beta chains from the same sample are listed, as sequenced in a study of cytomegalovirus exposure and HLA in healthy donors. The PCR ran on 60 Vbeta and 13 Jbeta primers. Only in-frame clones appear in the TCRdb table, and some are missing; sequencing was by immunoSEQ multiplex PCR. The sample lists 150,000 to 200,000 clones; 81% were seen once. Sequencing used PBMCs. These receptors all come from a young man in good health and CMV-seronegative.

V is TRBV6-1 and J is TRBJ2-1; D not resolved. The CDR3 is 13 residues long. Trimming took 5 bases from V and 0 from J, leaving 5 bases between them. CDR1 and CDR2 (germline): MNHNS, SASEGT. CDR3 region: CASSKSSYNEQFF. DNA for the CDR3: TGTGCCAGCAGTAAGAGCTCCTACAATGAGCAGTTCTTC.

The rearrangement uses TRBV5-4 and TRBJ1-3; perhaps TRBD1 as D (5 bases). This CDR3 region has 14 residues. Germline V gene data show CDR1 as SGHNT and CDR2 as YYREEE (reference sequence). The V gene lost 0 bases and the J gene lost 2 bases, with 6 bases spanning the gap. The CDR3 nucleotides are TGTGCCAGCAGCTTGGTGGGGCCTGGAAACACCATATATTTT. Residues: CASSLVGPGNTIYF. The complete variable domain, with remaining parts taken from reference TRBV5-4 and TRBJ1-3, reads ETGVTQSPTHLIKTRGQQVTLRCSSQSGHNTVSWYQQALGQGPQFIFQYYREEENGRGNFPPRFSGLQFPNYSSELNVNALELDDSALYLCASSLVGPGNTIYFGEGSWLTVV.

The gene calls are TRBV29-1 and TRBJ2-1, with a tentative D call TRBD1 (6 bases). The V end lost 7 bases, the J end lost 2 bases, and 9 bases lay between the germline ends. CDR3 size: 12 residues. Germline CDR1 reads SQVTM; CDR2 reads ANQGSEA. In DNA, the CDR3 is TGCAGCGACAGGACAGCCTACAATGAGCAGTTCTTC. It is translated as CSDRTAYNEQFF.

The chain carries TRBV14 and TRBJ2-7; 12 nucleotides line up with TRBD2. Unmatched junction bases numbered 9, after V lost 3 bases and J lost 6 bases. The CDR3 consists of 16 residues. The germline CDR1 and CDR2 sequences are SGHDN and FVKESK. The CDR3 DNA reads as TGTGCCAGCAGCCACGTAAGGACTAGCGGGGTTCTCGAGCAGTACTTC. Translation gives CASSHVRTSGVLEQYF. Full variable domain (outside the CDR3, taken from reference TRBV14 and TRBJ2-7): EAGVTQFPSHSVIEKGQTVTLRCDPISGHDNLYWYRRVMGKEIKFLLHFVKESKQDESGMPNNRFLAERTGGTYSTLKVQPAELEDSGVYFCASSHVRTSGVLEQYFGPGTRLTVT.

This chain joins TRBV5-1 and TRBJ1-2, with D tentatively TRBD1 (6 bases). Germline CDR1 reads SGHRS; CDR2 reads YFSETQ. Trimming left V 6 bases short and J 2 bases short, with 11 bases between. The CDR3 runs to 13 residues. This CDR3 is CASTSTGNYGYTF. CDR3 in DNA: TGCGCCAGCACCTCGACAGGAAACTATGGCTACACCTTC. Full variable domain (remainder filled in from reference TRBV5-1 and TRBJ1-2): KAGVTQTPRYLIKTRGQQVTLSCSPISGHRSVSWYQQTPGQGLQFLFEYFSETQRNKGNFPGRFSGRQFSNSRSEMNVSTLELGDSALYLCASTSTGNYGYTFGSGTRLTVV.

This clone was detected only a few times. This sequence joins TRBV18 and TRBJ1-2; 7 bases align to TRBD1. From germline, CDR1 is KGHSH and CDR2 LQKENI. The CDR3 totals 15 residues. The J segment lost 4 bases and the V segment lost 4 bases, leaving 9 bases of the junction unmatched. The DNA of the CDR3 is TGTGCCAGCTCACTTGCCGACAGGGCAGGCTATGGCTACACCTTC. Amino acids: CASSLADRAGYGYTF.

This chain connects TRBV2 to TRBJ2-7; D call uncertain. The ends were cut back, 6 bases at V and 1 base at J, with 10 bases in the middle. CDR3 length equals 13 residues. Germline CDR1 and CDR2: SNHLY and FYNNEI. The CDR3 protein is CASRIEVSYEQYF. The CDR3 DNA follows: TGTGCCAGCAGGATAGAGGTATCCTACGAGCAGTACTTC.

The chain is built from TRBV11-3 and TRBJ2-7, with 10 bases matching TRBD2. This CDR3 comprises 14 residues. Germline values: CDR1 SGHNT, CDR2 YENEEA. V lost 5 bases to trimming and J lost 6 bases; unmatched junction nucleotides: 7. CDR3 sequence (DNA): TGTGCCAGCAGCCCAGCGGGAGGGGGGGCCGAGCAGTACTTC. Protein: CASSPAGGGAEQYF.

The rearrangement links TRBV10-2 to TRBJ2-1, with 16 bases lining up with TRBD2. The CDR3 has 17 amino acids. Germline-derived CDR1 and CDR2 are WSHSY and SAAADI. V trimming: 0 bases; J trimming: 8 bases; junction bases outside the gene matches: 4. This CDR3 is CASSESGTSGGAHEQFF. Written as DNA, the CDR3 is TGCGCCAGCAGTGAGTCAGGGACTAGCGGGGGGGCCCATGAGCAGTTCTTC.

V and J are TRBV6-5 and TRBJ2-7; D may be TRBD2 (5 bases). Germline CDR1 MNHEY, CDR2 SVGAGI. CDR3 size: 15 residues. Trimming shortened V by 6 bases and J by 1 base, and 16 bases separated the two germline ends. The CDR3 loop is CASRARPRGSYEQYF. The CDR3 DNA sequence: TGTGCCAGCAGGGCCCGACCCCGCGGGTCCTACGAGCAGTACTTC.

V usage is TRBV9 and J usage is TRBJ2-7, with D perhaps matching TRBD2 (5 bases). Germline V gene lookup returns CDR1 SGDLS and CDR2 YYNGEE. The CDR3 loop spans 14 amino acids. Trimming removed 2 bases from V and 6 bases from J, with 15 bases in between. DNA of the CDR3: TGTGCCAGCAGCGTCCTAGAAACCCGGGGCGAGCAGTACTTC. Its translation is CASSVLETRGEQYF.

The rearrangement joins TRBV7-6 to TRBJ2-7; possibly TRBD1 for D (5 bases). From germline, CDR1 is SGHVS and CDR2 FNYEAQ. This CDR3 region has 14 residues. Trimming shortened V by 5 bases and J by 1 base, and 12 bases separated the two germline ends. The CDR3 loop is CASSPETESYEQYF. For the CDR3, the DNA is TGTGCCAGCAGCCCCGAGACAGAATCCTACGAGCAGTACTTC.

The rearrangement uses TRBV19 and TRBJ1-2; TRBD1 is a possible D gene (5 bases). The length of the CDR3 is 12 residues. The germline CDR1 and CDR2 sequences are LNHDA and SQIVND (reference sequence). V was pared by 10 bases and J by 2 bases, with 11 bases between. DNA for the CDR3: TGTGCCACCTACAGGCGCAACTATGGCTACACCTTC. Protein sequence: CATYRRNYGYTF.

V gene TRBV4-2 combines with J gene TRBJ2-1, with 8 bases matching TRBD2. The germline V gene has CDR1 LGHNA and CDR2 YNFKEQ. CDR3 length: 18 amino acids. Trimming took 0 bases from V and 2 from J; bases not matched to a gene: 9. CDR3 sequence: CASSQDPQGTSTYNEQFF. The CDR3 coding sequence is TGTGCCAGCAGCCAAGATCCGCAAGGGACTAGTACCTACAATGAGCAGTTCTTC.

The chain combines TRBV9 with TRBJ2-7; 10 positions agree with TRBD2. Germline CDR1 and CDR2: SGDLS and YYNGEE. This CDR3 contains 17 residues. The trim removed 4 bases at V and 3 bases at J, leaving 13 bases unmatched. CDR3 nucleotides: TGTGCCAGCAGCCCATCCCAAGGGACTAGCGTTTTCTACGAGCAGTACTTC. Residues: CASSPSQGTSVFYEQYF.

This rearrangement joins TRBV5-6 to TRBJ2-1; perhaps TRBD2 as D (6 bases). The ends were cut back, 0 bases at V and 0 bases at J, with 10 bases in the middle. Germline CDR1 SGHDT, CDR2 YYEEEE. This CDR3 is 16 amino acids long. CDR3 sequence reads: CASSLEGLSSYNEQFF. The CDR3 DNA reads as TGTGCCAGCAGCTTGGAGGGACTGAGCTCCTACAATGAGCAGTTCTTC.

This clone has just a few counts. The V and J genes are TRBV7-8 and TRBJ1-6; TRBD1 might be the D (5 bases). The germline V and J ends were trimmed by 4 bases and 7 bases, with 17 bases remaining between them. The CDR3 runs 16 residues. The germline V gene encodes CDR1 SGHVS and CDR2 FQNEAQ. CDR3 sequence reads: CASSSAAREVNSPLHF. CDR3 nucleotide sequence: TGTGCCAGCAGCTCTGCTGCCAGGGAAGTGAATTCACCCCTCCACTTT.

The V and J genes are TRBV11-2 and TRBJ2-7, with D possibly being TRBD1 (5 bases). The V gene lost 6 bases and the J gene lost 7 bases, with 10 bases spanning the gap. The CDR3 is made up of 11 amino acids. Germline lookup yields CDR1 SGHAT and CDR2 FQNNGV. CDR3 nucleotide sequence: TGTGCCAGCAGTCCAGGGCGGGAGCAGTACTTC. Amino acid sequence: CASSPGREQYF. The whole variable domain, filled in from reference TRBV11-2 and TRBJ2-7, reads EAGVAQSPRYKIIEKRQSVAFWCNPISGHATLYWYQQILGQGPKLLIQFQNNGVVDDSQLPKDRFSAERLKGVDSTLKIQPAKLEDSAVYLCASSPGREQYFGPGTRLTVT.

J is TRBJ2-7 and V is TRBV18, with D perhaps TRBD1 (6 bases). CDR1 KGHSH and CDR2 LQKENI come from the germline V gene. V gave up 2 bases and J gave up 1 base, with 9 bases separating them. The CDR3 is made up of 14 amino acids. CDR3: CASSPFGQSYEQYF. Written as DNA, the CDR3 is TGTGCCAGCTCACCATTCGGACAGTCCTACGAGCAGTACTTC.

V gene TRBV19 combines with J gene TRBJ1-5; 9 nucleotides match TRBD1. The V gene end was trimmed by 2 bases and the J gene end by 4 bases; junction bases not matched to a gene: 6. The CDR3 spans 16 residues. CDR1 is LNHDA, CDR2 SQIVND, per germline (reference sequence). The chain's CDR3 is CASSIIPGTGNQPQHF. The DNA for the CDR3 is TGTGCCAGTAGTATAATCCCCGGGACAGGGAATCAGCCCCAGCATTTT.

About this clone: Its ends do not fully match the called genes, so a read error is possible. This chain uses TRBV7-9 with TRBJ1-1; no firm D call. This CDR3 has 13 amino acids. The germline V gene encodes CDR1 SEHNR and CDR2 FQNEAQ (reference sequence). The CDR3 sequence is CSSSFSLNTEAFF. CDR3 DNA sequence: TGTTCCAGCAGCTTTTCCCTAAACACTGAAGCTTTCTTT.

The J gene is TRBJ2-2, the V gene TRBV5-4; 8 bases align to TRBD2. Germline CDR1 SGHNT, CDR2 YYREEE (reference sequence). The V gene end was trimmed by 4 bases and the J gene end by 2 bases; junction bases not matched to a gene: 4. The length of the CDR3 is 15 residues. In DNA, the CDR3 is TGTGCCAGCAGCCGCACTAGCGGAAACACCGGGGAGCTGTTTTTT. It codes for CASSRTSGNTGELFF.

The chain joins TRBV18 to TRBJ2-5, with TRBD2 matching 8 bases. V dropped 3 bases and J dropped 2; count of bases not matched to a gene: 8. Germline-derived CDR1 and CDR2 are KGHSH and LQKENI. This CDR3 is built from 16 residues. DNA for the CDR3: TGTGCCAGCTCACCTGGGTCTAGCGGGCTACAAGAGACCCAGTACTTC. Residues: CASSPGSSGLQETQYF.

The CDR3 DNA follows: TGTGCCAGTAGCCTCGCAGTGGAGCAGTTCTTC. As protein: CASSLAVEQFF. The chain carries TRBV19 and TRBJ2-1; D gene unclear. With 6 bases removed from V and 10 bases from J, the gap between germline ends came to 10 bases. This CDR3 spans 11 amino acids. The V gene's germline CDR1 is LNHDA and CDR2 SQIVND (reference sequence).

The chain is built from TRBV18 and TRBJ1-2; the D gene is possibly TRBD1 (5 bases). The CDR3 is 13 amino acids. Germline V gives CDR1 KGHSH, CDR2 LQKENI. V dropped 4 bases and J dropped 7 bases, with 13 bases sitting between them. The CDR3 sequence: CASSQGKPGGYTF. In nucleotides, the CDR3 is TGTGCCAGCTCACAGGGGAAGCCTGGTGGCTACACCTTC.

The gene calls are TRBV19 and TRBJ1-5; no clear D gene. This CDR3 is built from 13 residues. Deletions cut 0 bases from V and 6 bases from J, with 6 bases between. The germline V gene encodes CDR1 LNHDA and CDR2 SQIVND (reference sequence). CDR3 loop: CASSIDSGQPQHF. DNA for the CDR3: TGTGCCAGTAGTATAGATAGTGGTCAGCCCCAGCATTTT.

The J gene is TRBJ2-2, the V gene TRBV27; D may be TRBD1 (5 bases). CDR1 is MNHEY, CDR2 SMNVEV, per germline (reference sequence). This CDR3 is built from 14 residues. Trimming took 4 bases from V and 0 from J, leaving 6 bases between them. CDR3 DNA sequence: TGTGCCAGCAGTTGGGGCCCGAACACCGGGGAGCTGTTTTTT. Protein product: CASSWGPNTGELFF.

The J gene is TRBJ2-2, the V gene TRBV6-1, with D possibly TRBD2 on 5 matching bases. From germline, CDR1 is MNHNS and CDR2 SASEGT. Trimming took off 7 bases at V and 6 bases at J, with 12 bases between the two ends. The CDR3 is 13 amino acids. The DNA for the CDR3 is TGTGCCAGCACCTTTCTAGCATCCGGGGAGCTGTTTTTT. Protein: CASTFLASGELFF.

This clone is a singleton in its sample. The rearrangement joins TRBV25-1 to TRBJ2-7; possible D gene TRBD1, 5 bases. V was cut by 7 bases and J by 0 bases, with 10 bases left in between. The V gene's germline CDR1 is MGHDK and CDR2 SYGVNS. CDR3 length: 13 residues. CDR3 in amino acids: CASKGWTSYEQYF. CDR3 DNA sequence: TGTGCCAGCAAGGGGTGGACCTCCTACGAGCAGTACTTC.

J is TRBJ2-7 and V is TRBV5-5; 8 positions agree with TRBD2. Trimming removed 3 bases from V and 6 bases from J; junction bases left unmatched: 2. Germline lookup yields CDR1 SGHKS and CDR2 YYEKEE (reference sequence). The CDR3 sequence is 12 residues long. This CDR3 is CASSSGTSEQYF. The CDR3 coding sequence is TGTGCCAGCAGCTCCGGGACTAGCGAGCAGTACTTC.

The chain joins TRBV5-8 to TRBJ1-4; TRBD1 aligns across 8 bases. The CDR3 sequence is 16 residues long. The J segment lost 5 bases and the V segment lost 2 bases, leaving 8 bases of the junction unmatched. Germline CDR1 is SGHTS and CDR2 is YDEGEE. The CDR3 sequence: CASSLNGQGTNEKLFF. Written as DNA, the CDR3 is TGTGCCAGCAGCTTAAATGGACAGGGCACAAATGAAAAACTGTTTTTT.